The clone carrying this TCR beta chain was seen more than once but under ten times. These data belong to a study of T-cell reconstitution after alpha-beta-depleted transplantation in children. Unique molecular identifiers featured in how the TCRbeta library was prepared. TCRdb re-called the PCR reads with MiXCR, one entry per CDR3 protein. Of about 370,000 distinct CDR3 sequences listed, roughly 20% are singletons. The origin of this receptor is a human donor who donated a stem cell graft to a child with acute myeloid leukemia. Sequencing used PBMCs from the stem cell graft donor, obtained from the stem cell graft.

The CDR3: CASRARQGPSYEQYF. The CDR3 DNA sequence: TGTGCCAGCAGAGCTAGACAAGGTCCTTCCTACGAGCAGTACTTC. J is TRBJ2-7 and V is TRBV28; D is ambiguous. The CDR3 contains 15 residues. V was trimmed by 6 bases and J by 1 base, leaving 16 bases between them. Germline V gene lookup returns CDR1 MDHEN and CDR2 SYDVKM. Variable domain in full (rest from reference TRBV28 and TRBJ2-7): DVKVTQSSRYLVKRTGEKVFLECVQDMDHENMFWYRQDPGLGLRLIYFSYDVKMKEKGDIPEGYSVSREKKERFSLILESASTNQTSMYLCASRARQGPSYEQYFGPGTRLTVT.